A single sample gave rise to the 10 T cell receptor beta chains below, sequenced in a study of cytomegalovirus exposure and HLA in healthy donors. Use of 60 Vbeta and 13 Jbeta primers characterized the PCR. TCRdb's copy holds only in-frame clones and misses some; the assay was immunoSEQ multiplex PCR. The profile covers 100,000 to 150,000 clones, with 78% appearing a single time and approximately 1.6% taken by the ten largest. Sequenced sample: PBMCs. These receptors all come from a woman aged 18-29 years in good health and CMV-seronegative.

This clone has just a few counts. V is TRBV6-5 and J is TRBJ1-1; D is undetermined. Germline V gene data show CDR1 as MNHEY and CDR2 as SVGAGI. This CDR3 has 13 residues. V lost 4 bases, J lost 3 bases, and 9 bases lay in between. As DNA, the CDR3 is TGTGCCAGCAGTTCTTTTCTATACACTGAAGCTTTCTTT. This codes for CASSSFLYTEAFF.

The V and J genes are TRBV4-2 and TRBJ2-3; D gene uncertain. This CDR3 is 17 amino acids long. The V gene's germline CDR1 is LGHNA and CDR2 YNFKEQ. V was clipped by 1 base and J by 5 bases, with 19 bases between them. The DNA of the CDR3 is TGTGCCAGCAGCCAAGGGAATGGGCCCCAAGGAAGAGATACGCAGTATTTT. It specifies CASSQGNGPQGRDTQYF.

The V and J genes are TRBV4-2 and TRBJ2-5; D gene uncertain. V was shortened by 0 bases and J by 1 base, with 9 bases between the two germline ends. Germline values: CDR1 LGHNA, CDR2 YNFKEQ. The CDR3 sequence is 15 residues long. CDR3 sequence: CASSQDQATQETQYF. Written as DNA, the CDR3 is TGTGCCAGCAGCCAAGATCAGGCTACCCAAGAGACCCAGTACTTC.

The chain links TRBV30 to TRBJ1-1; D call uncertain. V lost 1 base and J lost 6, with 9 bases in between. The germline gives CDR1 GTSNPN, CDR2 SVGIG (reference sequence). The CDR3 runs to 12 residues. CDR3 DNA sequence: TGTGCCTGGAGTGCGGACTGGTCTGAAGCTTTCTTT. Translated, it gives CAWSADWSEAFF.

V and J are TRBV2 and TRBJ2-1; no firm D call. The CDR3 is 13 residues long. Germline loops: CDR1 SNHLY, CDR2 FYNNEI. With 2 bases removed from V and 3 bases from J, the gap between germline ends came to 5 bases. CDR3 bases: TGTGCCAGCAGTGAACTCAGCTACAATGAGCAGTTCTTC. Its protein is CASSELSYNEQFF.

This sequence joins TRBV28 and TRBJ2-7; 12 bases align to TRBD2. CDR1 is MDHEN and CDR2 is SYDVKM in the germline V gene. J lost 7 bases, V lost 6 bases, and 7 bases had no gene match. The CDR3 extends over 14 amino acids. The CDR3 is CASSLAGGLGEQYF. DNA for the CDR3: TGTGCCAGCAGCCTAGCGGGGGGGCTCGGAGAGCAGTACTTC.

V and J are TRBV4-2 and TRBJ1-1; D gene uncertain. CDR1 is LGHNA and CDR2 is YNFKEQ in the germline V gene. V was pared by 4 bases and J by 3 bases, with 9 bases between. This CDR3 spans 13 amino acids. The CDR3 reads CASSPLGYTEAFF. The CDR3 coding sequence is TGTGCCAGCAGCCCTCTCGGTTACACTGAAGCTTTCTTT.

The gene calls are TRBV9 and TRBJ1-1; 8 positions match TRBD1. V shed 3 bases, J shed 4 bases, and the junction held 8 bases outside the gene matches. Germline CDR1 is SGDLS and CDR2 is YYNGEE. This CDR3 spans 15 amino acids. As DNA, the CDR3 is TGTGCCAGCAGCGACCGACAGGGGCTGAGCACTGAAGCTTTCTTT. As protein: CASSDRQGLSTEAFF. The full variable domain, in which reference TRBV9 and TRBJ1-1 provide the parts outside the CDR3, is DSGVTQTPKHLITATGQRVTLRCSPRSGDLSVYWYQQSLDQGLQFLIQYYNGEERAKGNILERFSAQQFPDLHSELNLSSLELGDSALYFCASSDRQGLSTEAFFGQGTRLTVV.

The J gene is TRBJ2-3, the V gene TRBV19; no clear D. Germline assignment: CDR1 LNHDA and CDR2 SQIVND (reference sequence). V was clipped by 7 bases and J by 1 base, with 15 bases between them. CDR3 length equals 15 residues. The CDR3 DNA reads TGTGCCAGTACAGGAATACACCGTGGCACAGATACGCAGTATTTT. This sequence encodes CASTGIHRGTDTQYF.

As for this clone: At one end, the junction sequence differs from germline, possibly due to a read error. The chain combines TRBV7-9 with TRBJ1-2; no clear D gene. In germline, CDR1 is SEHNR, CDR2 FQNEAQ (reference sequence). The CDR3 has 13 amino acids. For the CDR3, the DNA is TGTTCCAGCAGCCCCACAGCTCTGTATGGCTACACCTTC. This gives the protein CSSSPTALYGYTF.